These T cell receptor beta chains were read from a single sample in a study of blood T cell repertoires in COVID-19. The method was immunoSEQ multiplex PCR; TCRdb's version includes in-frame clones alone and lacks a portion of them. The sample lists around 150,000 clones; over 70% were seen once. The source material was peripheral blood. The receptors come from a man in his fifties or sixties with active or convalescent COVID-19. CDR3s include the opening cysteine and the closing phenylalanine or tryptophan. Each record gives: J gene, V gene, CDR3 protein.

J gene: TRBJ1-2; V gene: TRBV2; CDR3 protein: CASTPQGTNYGYTF
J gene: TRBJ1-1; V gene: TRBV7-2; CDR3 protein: CASWRQGHTEAFF
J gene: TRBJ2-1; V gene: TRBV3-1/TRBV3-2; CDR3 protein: CASSLLAGGPRGNEQFF
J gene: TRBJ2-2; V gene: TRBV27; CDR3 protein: CASSLISNTGELFF
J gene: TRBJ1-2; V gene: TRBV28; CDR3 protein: CASSSSSGYTF
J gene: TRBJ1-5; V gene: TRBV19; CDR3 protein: CASSIGREGNQPQHF
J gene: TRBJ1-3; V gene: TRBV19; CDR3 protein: CASQKLTSGNTIYF
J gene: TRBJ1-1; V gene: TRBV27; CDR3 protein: CASSRPDFWGNTEAFF
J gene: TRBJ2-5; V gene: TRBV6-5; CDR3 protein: CASSSMGQLKETQYF
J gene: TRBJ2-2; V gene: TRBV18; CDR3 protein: CASSEVAGANTGELFF
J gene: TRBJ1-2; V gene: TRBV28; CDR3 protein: CASSTYLGDRWAYGYTF
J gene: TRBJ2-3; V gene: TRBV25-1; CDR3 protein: CASSHKRRADTQYF
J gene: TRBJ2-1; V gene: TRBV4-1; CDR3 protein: CASSQDVLAGGRYNEQFF
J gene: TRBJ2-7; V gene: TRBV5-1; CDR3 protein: CASSSTGGRYEQYF
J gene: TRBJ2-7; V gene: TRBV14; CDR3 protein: CASSQGGGSYEQYF
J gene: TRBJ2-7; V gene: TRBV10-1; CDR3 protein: CASSVSSGSSYEQYF
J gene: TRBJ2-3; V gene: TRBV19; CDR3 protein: CASSMTSGLTDTQYF
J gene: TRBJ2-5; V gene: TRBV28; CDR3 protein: CATEPGLAGRRAETQYF
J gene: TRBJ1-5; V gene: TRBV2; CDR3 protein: CASSEERTGVQPQHF
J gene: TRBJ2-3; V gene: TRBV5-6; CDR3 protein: CASSSVAGGPTDTQYF
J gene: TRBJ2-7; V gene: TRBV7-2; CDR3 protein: CASSPDYYEQYF
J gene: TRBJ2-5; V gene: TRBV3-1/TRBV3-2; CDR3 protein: CASRALGETQYF
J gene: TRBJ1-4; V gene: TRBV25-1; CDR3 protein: CASSERDRGSINLGKLFF
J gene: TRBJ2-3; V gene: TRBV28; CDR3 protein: CASISPTDTQYF
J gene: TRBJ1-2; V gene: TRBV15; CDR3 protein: CATSRERGGIYGYTF
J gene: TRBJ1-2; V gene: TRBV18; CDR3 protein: CASSTNRDSGYTF
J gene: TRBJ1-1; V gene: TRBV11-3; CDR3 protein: CASSLARDSLSMNTEAFF
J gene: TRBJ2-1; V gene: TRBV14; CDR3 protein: CASSQAGWYNEQFF
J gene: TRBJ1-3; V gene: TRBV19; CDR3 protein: CASTTRPGLSSGNTIYF
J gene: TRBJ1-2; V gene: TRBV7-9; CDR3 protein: CASSSGTGDGYTF
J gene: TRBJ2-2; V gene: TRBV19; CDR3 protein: CASSSWGRSNTGELFF
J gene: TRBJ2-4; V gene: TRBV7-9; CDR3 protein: CASSLQGERVKNIQYF
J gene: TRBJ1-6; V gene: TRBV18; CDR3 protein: CASSLDRSSFGNSPLHF
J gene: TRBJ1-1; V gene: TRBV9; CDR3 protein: CASSPFGTMNTEAFF
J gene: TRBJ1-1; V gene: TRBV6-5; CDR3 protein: CASRLLAGTEAFF
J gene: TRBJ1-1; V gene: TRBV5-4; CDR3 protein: CASSLGGAPRNTEAFF
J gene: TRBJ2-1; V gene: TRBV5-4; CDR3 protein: CASSFSPGTSGSNEQFF
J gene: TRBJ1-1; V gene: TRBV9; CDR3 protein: CASSALQSNTEAFF
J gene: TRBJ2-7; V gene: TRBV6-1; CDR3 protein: CASSDRGRYEQYF
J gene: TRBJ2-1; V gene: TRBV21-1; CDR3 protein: CASSTGFGRYSDRGRYNEQFF
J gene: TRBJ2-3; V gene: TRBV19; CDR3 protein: CASSPGQGAPGTQYF
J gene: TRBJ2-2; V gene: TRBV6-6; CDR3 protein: CASRLGTGGSTGELFF
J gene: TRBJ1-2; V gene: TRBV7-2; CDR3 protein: CASSWNYKDYGYTF
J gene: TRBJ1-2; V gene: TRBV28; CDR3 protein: CASSLQTIYGYTF
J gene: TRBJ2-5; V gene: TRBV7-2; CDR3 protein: CASSLDWERSQETQYF
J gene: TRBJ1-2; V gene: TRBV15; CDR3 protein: CATSRPTTNYGYTF
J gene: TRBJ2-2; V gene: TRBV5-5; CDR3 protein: CASSLRQGPTGELFF
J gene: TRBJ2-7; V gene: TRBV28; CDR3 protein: CASRTTGTGSYEQYF
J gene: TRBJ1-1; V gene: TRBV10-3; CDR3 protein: CAINSNTEAFF
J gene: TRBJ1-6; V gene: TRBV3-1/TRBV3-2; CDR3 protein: CASSLGQNQGSPLHF
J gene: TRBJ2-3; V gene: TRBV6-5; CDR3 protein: CASTRRGDLTDTQYF
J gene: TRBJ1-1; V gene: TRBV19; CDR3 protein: CASSISPGSGDLKAFF
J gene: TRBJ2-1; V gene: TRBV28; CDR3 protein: CASSPTSGSTFF
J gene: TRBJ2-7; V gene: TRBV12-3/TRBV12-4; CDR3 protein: CASSRQGTYEQYF
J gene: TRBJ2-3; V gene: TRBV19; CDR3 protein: CASNTGTAQYF
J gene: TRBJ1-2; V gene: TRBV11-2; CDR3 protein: CASSLYGGLANYGYTF
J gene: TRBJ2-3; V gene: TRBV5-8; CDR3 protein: CASSRIAPLLTDTQYF